The rows below give T cell receptor beta chains drawn from one sample of a study of PD-L1 blockade in urothelial cancer. Clones were sequenced by immunoSEQ multiplex PCR, and TCRdb holds only the in-frame ones, with some missing. Of about 35,000 clones listed, roughly 82% were seen once; the top ten hold roughly 7%. The starting material was PBMCs, obtained around atezolizumab (anti-PD-L1) treatment. The receptor source for this set is a man between 60 and 75 years old with urothelial cancer. Both conserved end residues are part of each CDR3. The D gene is left open where the match is weak. Only part of the rows carry a size: once, few, many, or a class if the clone is expanded.

j_gene,abundance,v_gene,d_gene,CDR3nt,CDR3aa
TRBJ2-3,NA,TRBV25-1,NA,TGTGCCAGCAGTGAATGGCAGTCAACAGATACGCAGTATTTT,CASSEWQSTDTQYF
TRBJ1-6,NA,TRBV28,NA,TGTGCCAGCAGCGATACTCTGGGCGCCACCAATTCACCCCTCCACTTT,CASSDTLGATNSPLHF
TRBJ2-1,NA,TRBV6-1,NA,TGTGCCAGCAGTGAAGCGGGGGGGCGGAACAATGAGCAGTTCTTC,CASSEAGGRNNEQFF
TRBJ2-1,NA,TRBV7-2,TRBD1,TGTGCCAGCAGCTTCCCTCGGACAGGGAGTTACAATGAGCAGTTCTTC,CASSFPRTGSYNEQFF
TRBJ2-7,once,TRBV19,NA,TGTGCCAGTAGTGTGACAGGAAGCTCCTACGAGCAGTACTTC,CASSVTGSSYEQYF
TRBJ2-7,once,TRBV28,TRBD2,TGTGCCAGCAGGTCGGGGGGGGACTACGAGCAGTACTTC,CASRSGGDYEQYF
TRBJ2-2,NA,TRBV18,TRBD2,TGTGCCAGCTCACCGAGCGGGGGGACCGGGGAGCTGTTTTTT,CASSPSGGTGELFF
TRBJ1-4,NA,TRBV6-1,NA,TGTGCCAGCGCACAGTCTGGGGAAAAACTGTTTTTT,CASAQSGEKLFF
TRBJ1-5,NA,TRBV28,NA,TGTGCCAGCACCCTGCGGGGGTACAATCAGCCCCAGCATTTT,CASTLRGYNQPQHF
TRBJ2-3,NA,TRBV11-3,NA,TGTGCCAGCAGCCGTGCGGGGCTCAGGACAGATACGCAGTATTTT,CASSRAGLRTDTQYF
TRBJ1-1,NA,TRBV2,TRBD1,TGTGCCAGCAGCACAGGGGGCACTGAAGCTTTCTTT,CASSTGGTEAFF
TRBJ2-3,NA,TRBV5-1,NA,TGCGCCAGCAGCAAGGGGCGCGACACAGATACGCAGTATTTT,CASSKGRDTDTQYF
TRBJ2-4,NA,TRBV5-8,NA,TGTGCCAGCAGCCTCGGGACTGGCTTAGCCAAAAACATTCAGTACTTC,CASSLGTGLAKNIQYF
TRBJ2-3,NA,TRBV20-1,NA,TGCAGTGCTCCTTTGGGCGATACGCAGTATTTT,CSAPLGDTQYF
TRBJ1-5,NA,TRBV6-6,TRBD1,TGTGCCAGCAGTACAGAGACAGGGGCGCATCAGCCCCAGCATTTT,CASSTETGAHQPQHF
TRBJ2-6,NA,TRBV5-1,NA,TGCGCCAGCAGGACCGGGACAACCTCCTCTGGGGCCAACGTCCTGACTTTC,CASRTGTTSSGANVLTF
TRBJ2-6,NA,TRBV30,TRBD1,TGTGCCTGGAGTGTAAGAAGGGCAGGGGGCTTCATTGGGGCCAACGTCCTGACTTTC,CAWSVRRAGGFIGANVLTF
TRBJ2-3,NA,TRBV4-1,TRBD2,TGCGCCAGCAGCCAAGTTAGCGGGGGGGTCACAGATACGCAGTATTTT,CASSQVSGGVTDTQYF
TRBJ1-2,NA,TRBV28,NA,TGTGCCAGCAGTTTAGGGCAATATGGCTACACCTTC,CASSLGQYGYTF
TRBJ2-3,NA,TRBV30,NA,TGTGCCTGGAGTGTAGCAGGGACTAGCACAGATACGCAGTATTTT,CAWSVAGTSTDTQYF
TRBJ2-7,NA,TRBV28,NA,TGTGCCAGCAGTTTAAGTGTTTCTACGTTTCGACAGACATACGAGCAGTACTTC,CASSLSVSTFRQTYEQYF
TRBJ1-5,NA,TRBV27,TRBD1,TGTGCCAGCAGCTGGGACAGGGGAGGTCAGCCCCAGCATTTT,CASSWDRGGQPQHF
TRBJ1-5,NA,TRBV6-1,NA,TGTGCCAGCAGTGAAGGGGGCGTACAGCCCCAGCATTTT,CASSEGGVQPQHF
TRBJ2-2,NA,TRBV2,NA,TGTGCCAGCATCCTAGCGATGGCCGGGGAGCTGTTTTTT,CASILAMAGELFF
TRBJ2-3,once,TRBV14,TRBD2,TGTGCCAGCAGCCAAGATTTTGGGACTAGGGGACACACAGATACGCAGTATTTT,CASSQDFGTRGHTDTQYF
TRBJ2-7,NA,TRBV28,TRBD1,TGTGCCAGCAGGGACAGGGGACTTCCTTACGAGCAGTACTTC,CASRDRGLPYEQYF
TRBJ2-2,NA,TRBV5-6,NA,TGTGCCAGCAGCTTCTTCAGGGGTATGGACACCGGGGAGCTGTTTTTT,CASSFFRGMDTGELFF
TRBJ1-3,NA,TRBV7-9,TRBD1,TGTGCCAGCAGCTTACAGGCAGGGGGCGAAAACACCATATATTTT,CASSLQAGGENTIYF
TRBJ2-2,NA,TRBV5-6,TRBD1,TGTGCCAGCAGCTCGACAGGGAAAGCGAACACCGGGGAGCTGTTTTTT,CASSSTGKANTGELFF
TRBJ1-1,NA,TRBV6-5,NA,TGTGCCAGCAGTTACCTAGGCAGGGCGCTGGTCTTT,CASSYLGRALVF
TRBJ1-1,NA,TRBV27,NA,TGTGCCAGCAGCCTTACCAGGGGAGCTGAAGCTTTCTTT,CASSLTRGAEAFF
TRBJ2-7,once,TRBV2,NA,TGTGCCAGCAAGAGACAGCCAAGAGAGGAGCAGTACTTC,CASKRQPREEQYF
TRBJ2-3,once,TRBV10-1,TRBD2,TGCGCCAGTCAGCCCGGCGGGGGGGGCACAGATACGCAGTATTTT,CASQPGGGGTDTQYF
TRBJ1-2,NA,TRBV14,NA,TGTGCCAGCAGCCAATTGGACTCGGGGGGCTACACCTTC,CASSQLDSGGYTF
TRBJ2-7,NA,TRBV18,TRBD1,TGTGCCAGCTCACCCGTCGGGACAGGGGTCAACACCGTCTACGAGCAGTACTTC,CASSPVGTGVNTVYEQYF
TRBJ2-1,NA,TRBV29-1,TRBD2,TGCAGCGTTCTAGCGGTTCGACAGTACAATGAGCAGTTCTTC,CSVLAVRQYNEQFF
TRBJ1-2,NA,TRBV4-2,NA,TGTGCCAGCAGCCCCGTCGGACAGCCTAACTATGGCTACACCTTC,CASSPVGQPNYGYTF
TRBJ1-4,NA,TRBV28,NA,TGTGCCAGCAGGACTGGCGATGAAAAACTGTTTTTT,CASRTGDEKLFF
TRBJ2-5,NA,TRBV6-5,TRBD2,TGTGCCAGCAGTCTAGCGGGGGGAAACCAAGAGACCCAGTACTTC,CASSLAGGNQETQYF
TRBJ2-5,NA,TRBV2,NA,TGTGCCAGCAGTAGGAGGGCCCAAGAGACCCAGTACTTC,CASSRRAQETQYF
TRBJ2-1,NA,TRBV5-1,NA,TGCGCCAGCAGCTTGGGTGACACAAGGAATGAGCAGTTCTTC,CASSLGDTRNEQFF
TRBJ2-1,NA,TRBV19,TRBD2,TGTGCCAGTAGTATTTACCAGCGGGGGGATCCCTCCAATGAGCAGTTCTTC,CASSIYQRGDPSNEQFF
TRBJ2-7,NA,TRBV5-1,NA,TGCGCCAGCCGAAAATCCGGGACCTACGAGCAGTACTTC,CASRKSGTYEQYF
TRBJ2-2,NA,TRBV11-2,NA,TGTGCCAGCAGCTTAGACAGGACTACCGGGGAGCTGTTTTTT,CASSLDRTTGELFF
TRBJ1-6,NA,TRBV27,TRBD1,TGTGCCAGCAGTTTAGAGGGACAGAAAAATTCACCCCTCCACTTT,CASSLEGQKNSPLHF
TRBJ2-5,NA,TRBV5-8,NA,TGTGCCAGCAGCCCCGAGCTAGAGACCCAGTACTTC,CASSPELETQYF
TRBJ1-2,NA,TRBV5-1,NA,TGCGCCAGCAGTCGTACAAGAGAACCTCGGGGTGGCTACACCTTC,CASSRTREPRGGYTF
TRBJ2-3,NA,TRBV15,NA,TGTGCCACCAGCAGAGATGGCCAGAACACAGATACGCAGTATTTT,CATSRDGQNTDTQYF
TRBJ2-7,once,TRBV20-1,NA,TGCAGTGCCGACAGCTACGAGCAGTACTTC,CSADSYEQYF
TRBJ1-2,NA,TRBV5-1,TRBD1,TGCGCCAGCAGCAAGGGACAGGGGGCAATCTATGGCTACACCTTC,CASSKGQGAIYGYTF
TRBJ2-1,NA,TRBV28,NA,TGTGCCAGCAGTACTGGGGGGAGCTCCTACAATGAGCAGTTCTTC,CASSTGGSSYNEQFF